These T cell receptor beta chains were read from a single sample in a study of blood T cell repertoires in COVID-19. The protocol was immunoSEQ multiplex PCR, while the TCRdb copy is restricted to in-frame clones and leaves out a portion. The sample has around 220,000 clones, about 88% seen once. Specimen: peripheral blood. Receptors originate from a woman between 40 and 50 years old who had recovered from COVID-19. The CDR3 runs from the conserved cysteine through the conserved F or W. A row's size may be missing; if present it is once, few, many or a size class.

j_call v_call clone_size cdr3_length cdr3_aa
TRBJ2-2 TRBV2 . 15 CASMRDRGVTGELFF
TRBJ2-1 TRBV19 . 15 CASSIISGSSYEQFF
TRBJ1-2 TRBV11-2 once 14 CASSLDIRDYGYTF
TRBJ1-3 TRBV19 . 14 CASSVDRAGNTIYF
TRBJ2-7 TRBV4-1 . 15 CASSQTEDSSYEQYF
TRBJ1-2 TRBV6-5 . 13 CASSRDSYYGYTF
TRBJ1-4 TRBV6-5 . 15 CASSPPGQGTEKLFF
TRBJ1-3 TRBV18 once 16 CASSPPGGTSGNTIYF
TRBJ2-7 TRBV11-2 . 15 CASSLGRGPSYEQYF
TRBJ1-2 TRBV4-1 . 15 CASSQVAGNNYGYTF
TRBJ2-3 TRBV4-2 . 14 CASSQGRSTDTQYF
TRBJ1-3 TRBV5-1 . 15 CASTIEGLSGNTIYF
TRBJ2-2 TRBV7-2 . 15 CASSLVTGGIGELFF
TRBJ1-3 TRBV7-6 . 15 CASSLGRGTGNTIYF
TRBJ2-4 TRBV6-5 . 14 CASSTGGPGNIQYF
TRBJ1-3 TRBV5-5 . 16 CASSLEVGARGNTIYF
TRBJ1-1 TRBV9 . 13 CASSPPSDTEAFF